Following are 22 T cell receptor beta chains from one sample sequenced in a study of blood T cells in healthy people across ages. Then a second PCR, running roughly 7 to 11 cycles, was carried out with a sample-barcoded 5' primer and a J-beta primer mix. MiXCR was run by TCRdb on the 5' RACE reads, yielding one entry per CDR3 protein. Of about 640,000 distinct CDR3 sequences in the sample, under 30% were seen once. Sequencing was carried out using blood. The receptors were sampled from a woman aged 80 or over in good health.

This clonotype was detected many times. The chain has TRBV9 and TRBJ1-1; perhaps TRBD1 as D (5 bases). This CDR3 is 13 amino acids long. Trimming cost V 0 bases and J 4 bases, with 7 bases left between them. Germline V gene sequence: CDR1 SGDLS, CDR2 YYNGEE. The CDR3 protein is CASSVEQGTEAFF. The CDR3 nucleotides are TGTGCCAGCAGCGTAGAGCAGGGCACTGAAGCTTTCTTT. The variable domain in full, with the rest retrieved from reference TRBV9 and TRBJ1-1, is DSGVTQTPKHLITATGQRVTLRCSPRSGDLSVYWYQQSLDQGLQFLIQYYNGEERAKGNILERFSAQQFPDLHSELNLSSLELGDSALYFCASSVEQGTEAFFGQGTRLTVV.

This clonotype was counted ten times or more. The V gene is TRBV25-1, the J gene TRBJ1-2; the D gene is possibly TRBD1 (6 bases). Germline V CDR1 and CDR2: MGHDK, SYGVNS. This CDR3 is 12 amino acids long. The ends were cut back, 10 bases at V and 6 bases at J, with 15 bases in the middle. Written as DNA, the CDR3 is TGTGCCAACCGACCAGGGGCAGATGGCTACACCTTC. Encoded protein: CANRPGADGYTF.

A note on this clonotype: One junction end disagrees with the germline gene, perhaps due to a read error. The chain couples TRBV5-1 to TRBJ2-1; D ambiguous. The CDR3 has 14 residues. Germline lookup yields CDR1 SGHRS and CDR2 YFSETQ. The CDR3 region is CASSLGTVDNGQFF. In DNA form, the CDR3 reads TGCGCCAGCAGCTTGGGCACAGTAGACAATGGGCAGTTCTTC.

V usage is TRBV7-3 and J usage is TRBJ2-3; D possibly matches TRBD1 or TRBD2 (5 bases each). CDR3 length: 15 residues. Germline lookup yields CDR1 SGHTA and CDR2 FQGTGA. The V end lost 2 bases, the J end lost 4 bases, and 13 bases lay between the germline ends. The CDR3 sequence is CASSLLPGLADTQYF. The CDR3 DNA is TGTGCCAGCAGCTTACTGCCGGGGCTCGCAGATACGCAGTATTTT.

This clonotype was found a few times. This chain links TRBV5-1 with TRBJ1-4; unclear D gene. The V gene's germline CDR1 is SGHRS and CDR2 YFSETQ. This CDR3 is built from 15 residues. V gave up 0 bases and J gave up 4 bases, with 10 bases separating them. The CDR3 reads CASSLVGTYNEKLFF. CDR3 nucleotide sequence: TGCGCCAGCAGCTTGGTGGGAACCTATAATGAAAAACTGTTTTTT.

This clonotype occurred many times. The V and J genes are TRBV28 and TRBJ1-2, with 7 nucleotides matching TRBD1. The CDR3 length is 13 residues. V was pared by 5 bases and J by 8 bases, with 8 bases of the junction left unmatched. From germline, CDR1 is MDHEN and CDR2 SYDVKM. CDR3 region: CASSPPQGYGYTF. The CDR3 DNA reads TGTGCCAGCAGTCCCCCACAGGGGTACGGCTACACCTTC.

There are many counts of this clonotype. The V gene is TRBV5-1, the J gene TRBJ2-1; D is unclear. There are 12 residues in the CDR3. The ends were cut back, 1 base at V and 7 bases at J, with 6 bases in the middle. Germline V gives CDR1 SGHRS, CDR2 YFSETQ. CDR3 nucleotide sequence: TGCGCCAGCAGCTTGACTCTGAATGAGCAGTTCTTC. It encodes CASSLTLNEQFF.

The genes are TRBV2 and TRBJ2-4, with 9 bases lining up with TRBD1. Germline V gives CDR1 SNHLY, CDR2 FYNNEI. The CDR3 is 14 amino acids. The J segment lost 13 bases and the V segment lost 4 bases, leaving 11 bases of the junction unmatched. The CDR3 is CASSGDRAFGEQYF. CDR3 in DNA: TGTGCCAGCAGTGGGGACAGGGCCTTTGGGGAGCAGTACTTC.

This clonotype occurred a few times. V and J are TRBV20-1 and TRBJ1-4; D is unclear. The CDR3 extends over 14 amino acids. Germline values: CDR1 DFQATT, CDR2 SNEGSKA (reference sequence). The V gene lost 6 bases and the J gene lost 2 bases, with 13 bases spanning the gap. This CDR3 is CSAPLRATNEKLFF. Here the CDR3 DNA reads TGCAGTGCGCCTTTGAGGGCTACTAATGAAAAACTGTTTTTT.

At least ten counts were recorded for this clonotype. The chain carries TRBV7-9 and TRBJ2-2; D call uncertain. CDR1 and CDR2 from the germline V gene are SEHNR and FQNEAQ (reference sequence). There are 11 residues in the CDR3. V was cut by 6 bases and J by 4 bases, with 3 bases left in between. CDR3 bases: TGTGCCAGCAGTCTCACCGGGGAGCTGTTTTTT. Residues: CASSLTGELFF.

This clonotype was observed at least ten times. The chain has TRBV11-2 and TRBJ2-3, with D possibly being TRBD1 (6 bases). The CDR3 has 14 amino acids. Germline lookup yields CDR1 SGHAT and CDR2 FQNNGV. The V gene lost 3 bases and the J gene lost 5 bases, with 12 bases spanning the gap. CDR3 coding DNA: TGTGCCAGCAGCTTGCTGGGGGCGGGAGATACGCAGTATTTT. Its translation is CASSLLGAGDTQYF.

This clonotype has a handful of counts. V usage is TRBV2 and J usage is TRBJ2-1; D remains ambiguous. The assigned J gene may be wrong: the sequence end matches TRBJ2-7 better. This CDR3 comprises 14 residues. Per the germline V gene, CDR1 is SNHLY and CDR2 is FYNNEI. The CDR3 loop reads CASSGSSSYNEQYF. In DNA, the CDR3 is TGTGCCAGCAGTGGATCCTCCTCCTACAATGAGCAGTACTTC.

This clonotype was detected ten times or more. V gene TRBV20-1 combines with J gene TRBJ2-7, with 7 bases lining up with TRBD2. Trimming took 4 bases from V and 5 from J; bases not matched to a gene: 8. The CDR3 has 13 amino acids. The V gene's germline CDR1 is DFQATT and CDR2 SNEGSKA (reference sequence). The DNA of the CDR3 is TGCAGTGCTACCATCCGGGACTACAACGAGCAGTACTTC. This translates into CSATIRDYNEQYF.

This clonotype was found a few times. J is TRBJ1-2 and V is TRBV7-8, with 10 bases fitting TRBD1. Germline CDR1 and CDR2: SGHVS and FQNEAQ. This CDR3 has 15 amino acids. The trim removed 5 bases at V and 4 bases at J, leaving 7 bases unmatched. The CDR3 loop reads CASSPSGDRGYGYTF. The CDR3 coding sequence is TGTGCCAGCAGCCCGTCCGGGGACAGGGGCTATGGCTACACCTTC.

This clonotype showed up many times. The J gene is TRBJ2-7, the V gene TRBV21-1. TRBV21-1 counts as a pseudogene. This CDR3 is built from 15 residues. CDR3 amino acids: CASSKIGGTTYEQYF. CDR3 nucleotides: TGTGCCAGCAGCAAAATCGGGGGGACCACCTACGAGCAGTACTTC.

The CDR3, as DNA: TGTGCCAGCAGCCCCCCGGGAAGCGCTCGGGAGACCCAGTACTTC. This gives the protein CASSPPGSARETQYF. The chain joins TRBV6-6 to TRBJ2-5, with D possibly being TRBD2 (5 bases). From germline, CDR1 is MNHNY and CDR2 SVGAGI (reference sequence). V lost 6 bases, J lost 5 bases, and 19 bases lay in between. The CDR3 is 15 amino acids.

Many counts were recorded for this clonotype. The chain employs TRBV27 and TRBJ2-7; TRBD1 matches at 10 bases. The J segment lost 3 bases and the V segment lost 5 bases, leaving 7 bases of the junction unmatched. The CDR3 has 15 residues. Germline V gene sequence: CDR1 MNHEY, CDR2 SMNVEV (reference sequence). Written as DNA, the CDR3 is TGTGCCAGCAGTCTGACCGGGACAGGGGTCTACGAGCAGTACTTC. Translated: CASSLTGTGVYEQYF.

V gene TRBV2 combines with J gene TRBJ1-1, with D possibly matching TRBD1 (6 bases). Germline assignment: CDR1 SNHLY and CDR2 FYNNEI. CDR3 length: 13 residues. V was shortened by 7 bases and J by 1 base, with 10 bases between the two germline ends. The CDR3 region has the DNA TGTGCCAGCAACGACAGGAGGAACACTGAAGCTTTCTTT. Residues: CASNDRRNTEAFF.

At least ten counts were recorded for this clonotype. J is TRBJ1-1 and V is TRBV12-3 or TRBV12-4; D is unresolved. V was trimmed by 4 bases and J by 1 base, leaving 7 bases between them. The CDR3 is 13 residues long. The CDR3 DNA follows: TGTGCCAGCAGTTCATGGCCGAACACTGAAGCTTTCTTT. It codes for CASSSWPNTEAFF.

This clonotype turned up a few times. A much bigger clone sits one base away, suggesting this may be a read error. The gene calls are TRBV20-1 and TRBJ2-5, with TRBD2 matching over 10 bases. CDR1 and CDR2 (germline): DFQATT, SNEGSKA (reference sequence). The CDR3 sequence is 15 residues long. J was trimmed by 11 bases and V by 5 bases; bases with no gene match: 17. In DNA, the CDR3 is TGCAGTGCTGCCAAGACTAGCGGGTTTTACAATGAGCAGTACTTC. Translation gives CSAAKTSGFYNEQYF.

The sample holds many counts of this clonotype. CDR3 sequence reads: CASSLVAETGTQYF. The CDR3 bases are TGTGCCAGCAGCTTGGTTGCGGAGACGGGCACGCAGTATTTT. The gene calls are TRBV5-6 and TRBJ2-3; D is undetermined. From germline, CDR1 is SGHDT and CDR2 YYEEEE. V was clipped by 0 bases and J by 9 bases, with 14 bases between them. This CDR3 has 14 residues.

Worth noting for this clonotype: This may be a read error, as it is one base from a much larger clone. The chain uses TRBV10-3 and TRBJ2-7; a possible D gene is TRBD2 (7 bases). CDR1 and CDR2 from the germline V gene are ENHRY and SYGVKD. CDR3 size: 17 residues. Trimming removed 4 bases from V and 7 bases from J, with 26 bases in between. CDR3 sequence: CAISAPHGGRTYNEQYF. The CDR3 nucleotides read TGTGCCATCAGTGCCCCTCACGGGGGGCGAACCTACAATGAGCAGTACTTC.